The 2 T cell receptor beta chains reported below all come from one sample, sequenced in a study of blood T cell repertoires in COVID-19 (dated by TCRdb to between 2020 and 2021). Library creation used the immunoSEQ multiplex PCR assay. TCRdb limited this immuneACCESS table to in-frame rearrangements with V and J called. A share of clones is missing; checked studies link under half to unresolved V genes, and the rest is unexplained. For this sample there are around 330,000 clones; approximately 88% appear just once. The top ten clonotypes cover 4% to 6% of the sample. Sequencing was performed on PBMCs or T cells enriched from blood (not recorded which). The origin of the receptors is a man aged 55 to 70 who had recovered from COVID-19.

CDR3 loop: CASRDRGAQGGEQYF. The CDR3, as DNA: TGTGCCAGCAGGGACAGGGGAGCGCAGGGCGGCGAGCAGTACTTC. V and J are TRBV21-1 and TRBJ2-7; TRBD1, the table's D call, lacks a check against the DNA. TRBV21-1 is designated a pseudogene. CDR3 length: 15 amino acids.

This chain joins TRBV19 and TRBJ2-5, with 7 bases fitting TRBD1. There are 14 residues in the CDR3. Germline V gene sequence: CDR1 LNHDA, CDR2 SQIVND (reference sequence). The V and J ends lost 6 bases and 1 base, in that order; junction bases with no gene match: 5. The CDR3 loop is CASSPGQFQETQYF. The CDR3 nucleotides read TGTGCCAGTAGCCCGGGACAGTTCCAAGAGACCCAGTACTTC.